Below, one T cell receptor beta chain is given with its context. This sample is part of a study of blood T cell repertoires in COVID-19. Study information: Both acute and convalescent COVID-19 samples were obtained from the United States, Italy and Spain. Sample material is recorded as cDNA or gDNA derived from T cells, B-cell-depleted T cells, or PBMCs.

CDR3 length: 17 residues. Germline V gives CDR1 SGHRS, CDR2 YFSETQ. The J segment lost 6 bases and the V segment lost 0 bases, leaving 11 bases of the junction unmatched. As originally analysed: Researchers report that nucleated cell counts were estimated from reference gene primer amplification. Profiling relied on immunoSEQ multiplex PCR, and the TCRdb table lists in-frame clones only, not all of them. V, J and clone size reflect that table, while D and trimming were determined from the DNA. The table lists more than 110,000 clones, 82% of them singletons. This chain uses TRBV5-1 with TRBJ2-3; 9 nucleotides agree with TRBD2. The receptor's source is a woman aged 80 or over with acute or convalescent COVID-19. Sequenced input: peripheral blood. The CDR3 DNA sequence: TGCGCCAGCAGCTTGGTATTCAGGGCTAGCGGGATGGATACGCAGTATTTT. Amino acids: CASSLVFRASGMDTQYF.